This note documents a single T cell receptor beta chain sequence. How the authors handled the data: Amplification from reference gene primers served as the basis for estimated nucleated cell counts. Data came from immunoSEQ multiplex PCR; TCRdb stores just in-frame clones and leaves some out. V, J and clone size reflect that table, while D and trimming were determined from the DNA. Of fewer than 450,000 clones listed, around nine tenths are singletons. These data originate in a study of blood T cell repertoires in COVID-19. At the level of the study: Collection of acute and convalescent COVID-19 samples took place in the United States, Italy and Spain. Sample material is recorded as cDNA or gDNA derived from T cells, B-cell-depleted T cells, or PBMCs.

CDR1 and CDR2 (germline): WNHNN, SYGVQD (reference sequence). The V gene end was trimmed by 7 bases and the J gene end by 4 bases; junction bases not matched to a gene: 4. The CDR3 spans 13 residues. Seattle patients were enrolled while actively infected and followed longitudinally. This sequence was found in a woman between 65 and 79 years old with COVID-19, enrolled during active disease. The sequenced sample was peripheral blood. J is TRBJ2-1 and V is TRBV10-1; TRBD1 agrees at 7 bases. The CDR3 DNA reads TGCGCCAGCAATAAGGACAGGTACAATGAGCAGTTCTTC. Translating it yields CASNKDRYNEQFF.